This TCR beta chain was sequenced for a study of spatial heterogeneity in lung cancer. Study context: Detected beta-chain sequences consistently exceeded alpha-chain sequences.

About this clonotype itself: A much larger clonotype is one base distant, so this may be a read error.

Time point meaning: sample taken at primary tumor resection. Whole RNA, which was extracted from tumor, nontumor lung tissue or frozen PBMC, was sequenced without any cell sorting. The cohort: 70 to 85 early-stage, untreated non-small cell lung cancer patients. The CDR3 extends over 16 amino acids. CDR1 LGHDT and CDR2 YNNKEL come from the germline V gene (reference sequence). Each molecule of TCR cDNA was tagged with one unique molecular identifier. TCRdb passed the 5' RACE reads through MiXCR, listing each CDR3 protein once. The sample has some 25,000 distinct CDR3 sequences, more than 10% seen once.

The chain combines TRBV3-1 with TRBJ2-1; the D is unclear. The sequence derives from a female donor with early-stage non-small cell lung cancer. The source was PBMCs, collected at surgery. The CDR3, as DNA: TGTGCCAGCAGCCCACGACAAGGTGGGTCCTACAATAAGCAGTTCTTC. It is translated as CASSPRQGGSYNKQFF.